Detailed here is one T cell receptor (beta chain). Its antigen is undetermined. Assay used: immunoSEQ multiplex PCR; TCRdb lists only in-frame clones, some missing. The sample lists 900,000 to 1,200,000 clones, approximately 78% occurring once. The data originate from a study of shared clonotypes between healthy human individuals. Findings and limits, study-wide: Sorted-subset sequencing, rarefaction showed, was incomplete despite large depth.

Investigators divided CD4+ cells into CD45RA+ naive and CD45RA-negative memory subsets. The germline gives CDR1 PRHDT, CDR2 FYEKMQ (reference sequence). The CDR3 contains 13 residues. V shed 5 bases and J shed 8 bases, with 10 bases lying between them. This receptor was taken from a man between 18 and 29 years old in good health. Some clones in this sample may be carry-over from other donors' samples. The J gene is TRBJ2-6, the V gene TRBV13, with D possibly being TRBD2 (5 bases). Sequenced input: memory CD4+ T cells from PBMCs. Subset denoted: CD45RA-negative fraction. The chain's CDR3 is CASSPRGSNVLTF. For the CDR3, the DNA is TGTGCCAGCAGCCCCCGAGGGTCCAACGTCCTGACTTTC.